This T cell receptor (beta chain) was observed in a study of cytomegalovirus exposure and HLA in healthy donors. Study conclusions and caveats: Productive status was seen about 90% or about 30% of the time for most TCR beta V segments in an earlier analysis.

Primers included in the PCR were 60 Vbeta and 13 Jbeta primers. Repertoires were generated with immunoSEQ multiplex PCR, while TCRdb's copy carries only in-frame clones and drops some. Of approximately 190,000 clones listed, about 13% are singletons. About this clone: What it binds is unknown.

Germline CDR1 is MNHEY and CDR2 is SMNVEV (reference sequence). This CDR3 is built from 14 residues. Trimming removed 8 bases at V and 0 bases at J, with 11 bases between. The TCR sequence derives from a man in his fifties in good health and CMV-seropositive. Sequenced input: PBMCs. The V gene is TRBV27, the J gene TRBJ1-3, with a weak D call TRBD1 (5 bases). The CDR3 bases are TGTGCCAGCGAGGGCGGGGGCTCTGGAAACACCATATATTTT. Translating gives CASEGGGSGNTIYF.